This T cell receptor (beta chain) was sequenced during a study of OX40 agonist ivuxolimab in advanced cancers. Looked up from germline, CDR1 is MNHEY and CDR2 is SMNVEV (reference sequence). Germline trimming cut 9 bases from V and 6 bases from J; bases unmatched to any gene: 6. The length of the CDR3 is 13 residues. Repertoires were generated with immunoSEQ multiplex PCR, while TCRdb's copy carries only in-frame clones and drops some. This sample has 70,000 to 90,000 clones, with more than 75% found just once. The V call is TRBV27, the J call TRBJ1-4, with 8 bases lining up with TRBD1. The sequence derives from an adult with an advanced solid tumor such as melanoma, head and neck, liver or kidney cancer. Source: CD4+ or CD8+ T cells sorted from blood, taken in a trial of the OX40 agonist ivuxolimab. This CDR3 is CASGGQVHEKLFF. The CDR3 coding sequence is TGTGCCAGTGGGGGACAGGTCCATGAAAAACTGTTTTTT.